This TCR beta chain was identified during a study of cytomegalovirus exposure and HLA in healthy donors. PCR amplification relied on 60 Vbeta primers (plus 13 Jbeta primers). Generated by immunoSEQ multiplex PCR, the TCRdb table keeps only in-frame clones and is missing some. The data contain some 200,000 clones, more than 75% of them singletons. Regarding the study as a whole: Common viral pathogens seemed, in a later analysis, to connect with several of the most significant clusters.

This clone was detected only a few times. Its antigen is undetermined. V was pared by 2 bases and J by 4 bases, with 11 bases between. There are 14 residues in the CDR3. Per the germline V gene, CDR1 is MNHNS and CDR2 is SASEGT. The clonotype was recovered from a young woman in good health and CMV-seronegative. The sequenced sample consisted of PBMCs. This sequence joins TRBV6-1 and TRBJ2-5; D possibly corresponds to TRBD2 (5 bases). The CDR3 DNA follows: TGTGCCAGCAGTGAATTTCTAGCCGGAGAGACCCAGTACTTC. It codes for CASSEFLAGETQYF.